This TCR beta chain emerged from a study of beta chain features in type 1 diabetes. Study summary: Healthy donors resembled patients in age, gender and cell yields.

Sequenced material consisted of expressed TCRB transcripts (all of the isolated RNA was reverse transcribed). Profiling relied on immunoSEQ multiplex PCR, and the TCRdb table lists in-frame clones only, not all of them. The sample includes 970,000 or so clones, 15% to 20% seen only once; the top ten take roughly 0.025%. V was shortened by 5 bases and J by 0 bases, with 17 bases between the two germline ends. From germline, CDR1 is SNHLY and CDR2 FYNNEI. The length of the CDR3 is 16 residues. The specimen was naive CD4+ T cells from blood. This chain uses TRBV2 with TRBJ2-7; tentative D call: TRBD2 (5 bases). The TCR comes from a woman under 30 in good health. The chain's CDR3 is CASSWDRRDASYEQYF. Here the CDR3 DNA reads TGTGCCAGCAGTTGGGATCGCCGGGATGCCTCCTACGAGCAGTACTTC.